A selection of T cell receptor beta chains follows, all from one sample in a study of OX40 agonist ivuxolimab in advanced cancers. The assay was immunoSEQ multiplex PCR, and TCRdb's table has in-frame clones only and misses some. The sample lists about 34,000 clones, around 81% seen once, with about 1.3% in the top ten. Sequences were derived from CD4+ or CD8+ T cells sorted from blood, sampled in a trial of the OX40 agonist ivuxolimab. These receptors all stem from an adult with an advanced solid tumor such as melanoma, head and neck, liver or kidney cancer. The CDR3 runs from the conserved cysteine through the conserved F or W. A D gene is named only where the DNA matches it firmly. Clone size is not always given. Where it is, it says once, few, many or a class for expanded clones.

v_gene	len	j_gene	d_gene	abundance	CDR3aa	CDR3nt
TRBV11-2	13	TRBJ1-1	.	.	CASSLGRHGEAFF	TGTGCCAGCAGCTTAGGACGGCACGGTGAAGCTTTCTTT
TRBV27	17	TRBJ2-2	.	.	CASSSVSGGTNTGELFF	TGTGCCAGCAGTTCCGTTTCGGGGGGCACGAACACCGGGGAGCTGTTTTTT
TRBV2	12	TRBJ2-2	.	.	CASSDFTGELFF	TGTGCCAGCAGTGATTTCACCGGGGAGCTGTTTTTT
TRBV25-1	15	TRBJ2-5	.	.	CASSQPPPEPETQYF	TGTGCCAGCAGTCAACCTCCTCCGGAACCAGAGACCCAGTACTTC
TRBV7-8	16	TRBJ2-3	TRBD2	.	CASSPGTSGSTDTQYF	TGTGCCAGCAGCCCCGGGACTAGCGGGAGCACAGATACGCAGTATTTT
TRBV5-1	20	TRBJ2-3	.	.	CASSLDPRPPSYPSTDTQYF	TGCGCCAGCAGCTTGGATCCCCGTCCACCCTCTTACCCTAGCACAGATACGCAGTATTTT
TRBV7-2	12	TRBJ2-7	.	few	CASSLLGYEQYF	TGTGCCAGCAGCTTGCTAGGCTACGAGCAGTACTTC
TRBV6-1	13	TRBJ1-1	.	.	CASSPRRDAEAFF	TGTGCCAGCAGTCCCCGTCGGGACGCTGAAGCTTTCTTT
TRBV28	14	TRBJ1-1	TRBD1	.	CASSRQGIGTEAFF	TGTGCCAGCAGCCGACAGGGGATAGGCACTGAAGCTTTCTTT
TRBV5-1	16	TRBJ2-3	TRBD2	.	CASSLRASGSGDTQYF	TGCGCCAGCAGCTTGCGGGCTAGCGGGAGTGGGGATACGCAGTATTTT
TRBV28	14	TRBJ2-7	TRBD1	.	CASIFGQGRYEQYF	TGTGCCAGCATCTTTGGACAGGGTCGGTACGAGCAGTACTTC
TRBV9	13	TRBJ2-7	.	.	CASSVGLNYEQYF	TGTGCCAGCAGCGTAGGTCTGAACTACGAGCAGTACTTC
TRBV7-2	13	TRBJ1-3	.	.	CASSGDTLDTIYF	TGTGCCAGCAGCGGGGACACCCTCGATACCATATATTTT
TRBV2	13	TRBJ2-1	.	.	CASSEDFVGSTVF	TGTGCCAGCAGTGAAGATTTCGTTGGTAGTACGGTCTTC
TRBV4-3	14	TRBJ2-3	.	.	CASSQELSTDTQYF	TGCGCCAGCAGCCAAGAGTTAAGCACAGATACGCAGTATTTT
TRBV7-2	13	TRBJ1-1	TRBD1	.	CASSFGTARGAFF	TGTGCCAGCAGCTTTGGGACAGCGCGAGGCGCTTTCTTT
TRBV4-3	15	TRBJ2-1	.	.	CASSQISGSYNEQFF	TGCGCCAGCAGCCAAATATCGGGGTCTTACAATGAGCAGTTCTTC
TRBV9	15	TRBJ1-6	.	.	CASSVGGTAGSPLHF	TGTGCCAGCAGCGTGGGAGGGACGGCGGGTTCACCCCTCCACTTT
TRBV27	12	TRBJ1-5	.	.	CASSSPDKPQHF	TGTGCCAGCAGTTCACCGGACAAACCCCAGCATTTT
TRBV11-3	13	TRBJ2-5	.	once	CASSRRRGETQYF	TGTGCCAGCAGCCGACGTCGAGGGGAGACCCAGTACTTC
TRBV14	15	TRBJ1-3	.	.	CASSQPRTVGNTIYF	TGTGCCAGCAGCCAACCCCGGACAGTTGGAAACACCATATATTTT
TRBV7-2	14	TRBJ2-7	.	.	CASSWDSNSYEQYF	TGTGCCAGCAGCTGGGACTCTAACTCCTACGAGCAGTACTTC
TRBV4-3	14	TRBJ1-2	TRBD1	.	CASSQGTGDYGYTF	TGCGCCAGCAGCCAGGGTACAGGGGACTATGGCTACACCTTC
TRBV10-3	15	TRBJ1-5	TRBD1	few	CAISDDRGVNQPQHF	TGTGCCATCAGCGACGACAGGGGGGTTAATCAGCCCCAGCATTTT
TRBV19	15	TRBJ1-1	.	.	CASSIVGELNTEAFF	TGTGCCAGTAGTATAGTGGGGGAATTGAACACTGAAGCTTTCTTT
TRBV2	15	TRBJ2-3	TRBD2	.	CASSERGGLSDTQYF	TGTGCCAGCAGTGAACGGGGGGGCCTCTCAGATACGCAGTATTTT
TRBV9	14	TRBJ1-4	.	.	CASSVGHVGEKLFF	TGTGCCAGCAGCGTAGGGCACGTAGGTGAAAAACTGTTTTTT
TRBV9	15	TRBJ2-7	.	few	CASSVAMGIQDEQYF	TGTGCCAGCAGCGTAGCTATGGGTATCCAGGACGAGCAGTACTTC
TRBV5-1	12	TRBJ1-2	.	.	CASSLSGTGYTF	TGCGCCAGCAGCTTGTCAGGGACCGGCTACACCTTC
TRBV19	14	TRBJ2-7	.	.	CASSTDYTRISQYF	TGTGCCAGTAGTACGGACTATACTAGAATTTCGCAGTACTTC
TRBV7-2	16	TRBJ2-7	TRBD1	once	CASSSGGQGLIYEQYF	TGTGCCAGCAGCTCCGGGGGACAGGGTCTAATCTACGAGCAGTACTTC
TRBV9	15	TRBJ2-5	TRBD2	.	CASSADTSGGETQYF	TGTGCCAGCAGCGCCGACACTAGCGGGGGGGAGACCCAGTACTTC
TRBV5-4	17	TRBJ2-7	TRBD2	.	CASSFDPSGFFGYEQYF	TGTGCCAGCAGCTTTGACCCTAGCGGGTTCTTCGGCTACGAGCAGTACTTC
TRBV4-1	15	TRBJ1-5	.	few	CASSQGSRNYQPQHF	TGCGCCAGCAGCCAAGGGTCACGGAACTATCAGCCCCAGCATTTT
TRBV10-3	13	TRBJ2-7	.	.	CAISEGSNGEQYF	TGTGCCATCAGTGAGGGTTCTAACGGAGAGCAGTACTTC
TRBV4-2	15	TRBJ1-3	TRBD1	.	CASSPRTGEGNTIYF	TGTGCCAGCAGCCCCCGGACAGGGGAAGGAAACACCATATATTTT
TRBV2	14	TRBJ2-6	.	.	CASSWTARANVLTF	TGTGCCAGCAGCTGGACTGCTAGAGCCAACGTCCTGACTTTC
TRBV5-1	14	TRBJ2-7	.	.	CASSLETQSYEQYF	TGCGCCAGCAGCTTGGAGACCCAGAGCTACGAGCAGTACTTC
TRBV28	17	TRBJ2-1	TRBD2	.	CASSRGLAGSSYNEQFF	TGTGCCAGCAGCCGGGGGTTAGCGGGAAGCTCCTACAATGAGCAGTTCTTC
TRBV19	15	TRBJ2-2	TRBD1	.	CASSVTGANTGELFF	TGTGCCAGTAGTGTGACAGGGGCCAACACCGGGGAGCTGTTTTTT
TRBV4-1	22	TRBJ2-3	TRBD2	.	CASSQDWFGSSFAGGNSDTQYF	TGCGCCAGCAGCCAAGATTGGTTTGGATCCTCCTTCGCGGGAGGAAATTCAGATACGCAGTATTTT
TRBV6-1	12	TRBJ1-2	.	.	CASRASNYGYTF	TGTGCCAGCAGGGCCTCTAACTATGGCTACACCTTC
TRBV19	16	TRBJ2-3	.	.	CASMLRAGGFGDTQYF	TGTGCCAGTATGCTCCGGGCCGGGGGTTTTGGAGATACGCAGTATTTT
TRBV5-1	18	TRBJ1-2	TRBD1	.	CASSLTVPGQGRMYGYTF	TGCGCCAGCAGCTTAACGGTTCCGGGACAGGGACGAATGTATGGCTACACCTTC
TRBV4-3	13	TRBJ2-7	.	few	CASSQERGVEQYF	TGCGCCAGCAGCCAAGAAAGGGGGGTCGAGCAGTACTTC
TRBV5-3	14	TRBJ1-5	.	.	CARSGKISNQPQHF	TGTGCCAGAAGCGGGAAAATTAGCAATCAGCCCCAGCATTTT
TRBV9	15	TRBJ2-3	TRBD2	.	CASSSRTSGVDTQYF	TGTGCCAGCAGCTCTCGGACTAGCGGGGTTGATACGCAGTATTTT
TRBV7-2	15	TRBJ2-3	TRBD2	.	CASSLIAGITDTQYF	TGCGCCAGCAGCCTCATAGCGGGGATCACAGATACGCAGTATTTT
TRBV5-1	14	TRBJ1-1	.	.	CASSYGRVGAEAFF	TGCGCCAGCAGCTACGGACGGGTGGGGGCTGAAGCTTTCTTT